Listed below are T cell receptor beta chains from one sample, sequenced in a study of blood T cell repertoires in COVID-19. Sequencing was performed with immunoSEQ multiplex PCR; in TCRdb, only in-frame clones are kept and a portion is missing. The table has roughly 200,000 clones, roughly 87% seen once. Sequencing was carried out using PBMCs or T cells enriched from blood (not recorded which). The source is a man aged 25-40 years in a cohort exposed to, infected with or recovered from COVID-19 (not recorded which). Each CDR3 is given with its conserved first and last residue. A D gene is named only where the DNA matches it firmly. Clone size is shown for a subset of rows, as once, few, many or a class of expanded clone.

TGTGCCAGCAGTTCGGAGGGTTTGAAGACCCAGTACTTC	CASSSEGLKTQYF	NA	TRBJ2-5	NA	TRBV25-1	13
TGTGCCAGCAGTCCTAGCGGGACTGAAAATGAAAAACTGTTTTTT	CASSPSGTENEKLFF	NA	TRBJ1-4	NA	TRBV9	15
TGTGCCAGCAGCTTTTTTCTAGCGGGGGAATACGAGCAGTACTTC	CASSFFLAGEYEQYF	few	TRBJ2-7	TRBD2	TRBV5-6	15
TGTGCCACCAGCAGGGAAGCGGGAGCGGTGGACAATGAGCAGTTCTTC	CATSREAGAVDNEQFF	NA	TRBJ2-1	TRBD2	TRBV15	16
TGCGCCAGCAGCCAACTAGCGGTCCTAAGCTCCTACGAGCAGTACTTC	CASSQLAVLSSYEQYF	NA	TRBJ2-7	TRBD2	TRBV4-1	16
TGTGCCAGCAGTTTTAATCTAGGGACAGGGAACACCGGGGAGCTGTTTTTT	CASSFNLGTGNTGELFF	NA	TRBJ2-2	TRBD1	TRBV27	17
TGTGCCAGCAGCGTAGGACTAGCGGGGCAGTCCACCGGGGAGCTGTTTTTT	CASSVGLAGQSTGELFF	NA	TRBJ2-2	TRBD2	TRBV9	17
TGTGCCAGCAACGACGGACAGGAAACTGAAGCTTTCTTT	CASNDGQETEAFF	NA	TRBJ1-1	TRBD1	TRBV27	13
TGCGCCAGCTCCGGCCGCGGGATTTACAATGAGCAGTTCTTC	CASSGRGIYNEQFF	NA	TRBJ2-1	NA	TRBV10-2	14
TGTGCCAGCAGTCCCCGGGTTGAGCAGTTCTTC	CASSPRVEQFF	NA	TRBJ2-1	NA	TRBV12-3/TRBV12-4	11
TGTGCCAGCAGGGGGCAGGGGGCGCGCGAGCAGTACTTC	CASRGQGAREQYF	NA	TRBJ2-7	TRBD1	TRBV7-9	13
TGTGCCACCAGCAGAGCTAGGACTAGCTACAATGAGCAGTTCTTC	CATSRARTSYNEQFF	NA	TRBJ2-1	TRBD2	TRBV15	15
TGTGCCAGCACGGGACAGGGGTACGAGCAGTACTTC	CASTGQGYEQYF	NA	TRBJ2-7	TRBD1	TRBV2	12
TGTGCCAGCTCAGTGAACAGGGGTTATAACTATGGCTACACCTTC	CASSVNRGYNYGYTF	NA	TRBJ1-2	TRBD1	TRBV18	15
TGTGCCAGCAGCAATTTGGGCAGTTCACCCCTCCACTTT	CASSNLGSSPLHF	NA	TRBJ1-6	NA	TRBV6-5	13
TGTGCCAGCAGCTACCCCAGGGGGCTCGACTATGGCTACACCTTC	CASSYPRGLDYGYTF	NA	TRBJ1-2	TRBD1	TRBV7-2	15
TGTGCCAGCAGCCAAGATCTTGTACAGTCAAGCTCTGGAAACACCATATATTTT	CASSQDLVQSSSGNTIYF	NA	TRBJ1-3	NA	TRBV3-1/TRBV3-2	18
TGTGCCAGCAGCCGACTCGACAGGTCCCCCACTGAAGCTTTCTTT	CASSRLDRSPTEAFF	NA	TRBJ1-1	NA	TRBV14	15
TGTGCCAGCAGCTATCTAGCGGTGGCCAAAAACATTCAGTACTTC	CASSYLAVAKNIQYF	NA	TRBJ2-4	TRBD2	TRBV13	15
TGTGCCAGCAGTGGCGGGAGTTACGAGCAGTACTTC	CASSGGSYEQYF	NA	TRBJ2-7	TRBD2	TRBV11-3	12
TGTGCCAGCAGCTTAAGCCCCGATGAGCAGTTCTTC	CASSLSPDEQFF	NA	TRBJ2-1	NA	TRBV7-9	12
TGTGCCAGCTCACTACGACAGCCAGAGAACTATGGCTACACCTTC	CASSLRQPENYGYTF	NA	TRBJ1-2	NA	TRBV18	15
TGTGCCAGCAGCGGACAGTCCGCCTACGAGCAGTACTTC	CASSGQSAYEQYF	NA	TRBJ2-7	NA	TRBV9	13
TGTGCCAGCAGCGACCGACAGGGCTCGAACACCGGGGAGCTGTTTTTT	CASSDRQGSNTGELFF	NA	TRBJ2-2	TRBD1	TRBV9	16
TGTGCCAGCAGTTTTAGGGACAAGATTAATTCACCCCTCCACTTT	CASSFRDKINSPLHF	NA	TRBJ1-6	NA	TRBV27	15
TGTGCCGTCCTAGCGGTCATCTACAATGAGCAGTTCTTC	CAVLAVIYNEQFF	NA	TRBJ2-1	TRBD2	TRBV6-5	13
TGTGCCAGCAGCCAATGGGTAGGGACTAGCCGGGACGAGCAGTACTTC	CASSQWVGTSRDEQYF	NA	TRBJ2-7	TRBD2	TRBV13	16
TGCGCCAGCAGTGTAGCGGGAGTCGGTGAGCAGTTCTTC	CASSVAGVGEQFF	NA	TRBJ2-1	TRBD2	TRBV10-2	13
TGTGCCAGCAGGACGACAGGGAATCAGCCCCAGCATTTT	CASRTTGNQPQHF	once	TRBJ1-5	TRBD1	TRBV12-3/TRBV12-4	13
TGTGCCAGCAGCTTAACAGGACAGGGTCCGCATGGCTACACCTTC	CASSLTGQGPHGYTF	NA	TRBJ1-2	TRBD1	TRBV7-3	15
TGTGCCAGCAGCTCCGTTGGCTGGACAGGGGGTGGCTACACCTTC	CASSSVGWTGGGYTF	NA	TRBJ1-2	TRBD1	TRBV5-8	15
TGCGCCAGCAGTCAATCGGCAGGGAACTACTACAATGAGCAGTTCTTC	CASSQSAGNYYNEQFF	many	TRBJ2-1	NA	TRBV23-1	16
TGCAGCGTATACGGGACTACCTCTAGCACAGATACGCAGTATTTT	CSVYGTTSSTDTQYF	NA	TRBJ2-3	TRBD2	TRBV29-1	15
TGCGCCAGCAGCTTAACAACAGGGTCAGCGAGCACCGGGGAGCTGTTTTTT	CASSLTTGSASTGELFF	NA	TRBJ2-2	NA	TRBV5-1	17
TGTGCCAGCAGCCCTATCGACTTCTACGAGCAGTACTTC	CASSPIDFYEQYF	once	TRBJ2-7	NA	TRBV14	13
TGTGCCCTCGGGAAGCTCAAAGGGAATGAGCAGTTCTTC	CALGKLKGNEQFF	NA	TRBJ2-1	NA	TRBV2	13
TGTGCCAGCAGCCAAGAGGGGGGGACTAGCGGGAGAAGGGCCGGGGAGCTGTTTTTT	CASSQEGGTSGRRAGELFF	NA	TRBJ2-2	TRBD2	TRBV3-1/TRBV3-2	19
TGTGCCAGCAGTCCCGGGGACAGGGGGACTAACTATGGCTACACCTTC	CASSPGDRGTNYGYTF	NA	TRBJ1-2	TRBD1	TRBV27	16
TGTGCCAGCAGCCCCACAGGGGACTATGGCTACACCTTC	CASSPTGDYGYTF	few	TRBJ1-2	TRBD1	TRBV7-3	13
TGTGCCAGCTCACTCGGACAGGCGAATGAAAAACTGTTTTTT	CASSLGQANEKLFF	NA	TRBJ1-4	TRBD1	TRBV18	14
TGTGCCAGCAGTTACTCACATGGCCGCTACGAGCAGTACTTC	CASSYSHGRYEQYF	NA	TRBJ2-7	NA	TRBV6-5	14
TGTGCCAGCAGCCAAGAAATAACAGGGGGCGCATATGAAAAACTGTTTTTT	CASSQEITGGAYEKLFF	NA	TRBJ1-4	TRBD1	TRBV4-2	17